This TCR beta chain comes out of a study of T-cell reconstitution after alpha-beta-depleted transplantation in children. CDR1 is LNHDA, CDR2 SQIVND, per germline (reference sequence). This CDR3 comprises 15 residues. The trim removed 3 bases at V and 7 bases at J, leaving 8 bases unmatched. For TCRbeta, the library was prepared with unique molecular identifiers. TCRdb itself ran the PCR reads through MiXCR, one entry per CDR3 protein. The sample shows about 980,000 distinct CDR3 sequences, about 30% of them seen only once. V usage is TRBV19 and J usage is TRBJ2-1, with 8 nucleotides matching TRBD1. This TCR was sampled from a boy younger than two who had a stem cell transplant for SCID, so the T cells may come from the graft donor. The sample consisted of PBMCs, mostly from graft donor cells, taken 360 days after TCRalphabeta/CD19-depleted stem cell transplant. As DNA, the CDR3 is TGTGCCAGTAGTATTTTTCCAGGGGGCTATAATGAGCAGTTCTTC. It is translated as CASSIFPGGYNEQFF.